The 11 T cell receptor beta chains reported below all come from one sample, sequenced in a study of blood T cells in healthy people across ages. The second PCR ran roughly 7 to 12 cycles with a sample-barcoded 5' primer and J-beta primers. TCRdb re-called the 5' RACE reads with MiXCR, one entry per CDR3 protein. Here the sample spans some 930,000 distinct CDR3 sequences, almost 30% being singletons. This same sample was also part of a study on T cells of mothers and their children.

The specimen was blood. The source is a woman aged 40 to 50 in good health.

Worth noting for this clonotype: With a much larger clone just one base away, this may be a read error. The chain carries TRBV28 and TRBJ2-1; 9 bases fit TRBD1. With 8 bases clipped from V and 0 bases from J, the junction kept 14 bases outside the gene matches. In germline, CDR1 is MDHEN, CDR2 SYDVKM. The length of the CDR3 is 18 residues. This CDR3 is CASGSLPGTGSSYNEQFF. CDR3 DNA: TGTGCCAGCGGTTCATTACCCGGGACAGGGAGCTCCTACAATGAGCAGTTCTTC.

This clonotype occurred many times. V gene TRBV29-1 combines with J gene TRBJ2-1; 8 bases agree with TRBD2. There are 15 residues in the CDR3. Trimming at V came to 1 base and at J to 0 bases, leaving 2 bases not matched to a gene. Germline assignment: CDR1 SQVTM and CDR2 ANQGSEA. In DNA, the CDR3 is TGCAGCGTTGAAGGGACTAGCAGCTCCTACAATGAGCAGTTCTTC. Its protein is CSVEGTSSSYNEQFF.

The chain recombines TRBV15 with TRBJ2-5; the D gene is possibly TRBD1 (5 bases). Germline V gene sequence: CDR1 LNHNV, CDR2 YYDKDF (reference sequence). Trimming shortened V by 5 bases and J by 5 bases, and 9 bases separated the two germline ends. This CDR3 comprises 12 residues. The CDR3 here is CATSGASETQYF. The CDR3 nucleotides are TGTGCCACCAGCGGGGCAAGTGAGACCCAGTACTTC.

This clonotype was detected once. A read error may be the cause here, since a much bigger clone is one base away. The gene calls are TRBV12-3 or TRBV12-4 and TRBJ1-2; 11 bases match TRBD1. CDR3 length equals 16 residues. The CDR3 DNA follows: TGTGCCAGCACTGTTTCCCTGGGACAGGGGGACTATGGCTGCACCTTC. Translation gives CASTVSLGQGDYGCTF.

At least ten counts were recorded for this clonotype. The CDR3 sequence is CATVGQGSYEQYF. For the CDR3, the DNA is TGTGCCACCGTAGGACAGGGTTCCTACGAGCAGTACTTC. The rearrangement joins TRBV10-3 to TRBJ2-7; 8 nucleotides align to TRBD1. This CDR3 region has 13 residues. The germline CDR1 and CDR2 sequences are ENHRY and SYGVKD. V lost 10 bases and J lost 1; bases outside the gene matches: 6.

Concerning this clonotype itself: Being one base from a much bigger clone, this may be a read error. The CDR3 DNA reads TGCAGTGCTAGGACAGGGGGCTCCCGGGGGGAGCAGTACTTC. Protein: CSARTGGSRGEQYF. The chain recombines TRBV20-1 with TRBJ2-7; 10 nucleotides line up with TRBD1. The CDR3 runs 14 residues. The ends lost 3 bases at V and 7 bases at J; junction bases unmatched: 9. Germline V CDR1 and CDR2: DFQATT, SNEGSKA (reference sequence).

The chain is built from TRBV29-1 and TRBJ1-1; weak D call: TRBD1 (6 bases). V was cut by 4 bases and J by 2 bases, with 20 bases left in between. The CDR3 sequence is 16 residues long. CDR1 is SQVTM, CDR2 ANQGSEA, per germline. The CDR3 reads CSVVTRGEITNTEAFF. Written as DNA, the CDR3 is TGCAGCGTTGTAACCAGGGGCGAGATTACCAACACTGAAGCTTTCTTT.

This clonotype occurred a few times. V and J are TRBV4-1 and TRBJ2-7; the D call may be TRBD1 or TRBD2 (5 bases each). The CDR3 consists of 15 residues. CDR1 and CDR2 from the germline V gene are MGHRA and YSYEKL. V lost 4 bases, J lost 3 bases, and 16 bases lay in between. CDR3 sequence reads: CASSLTTGTGYEQYF. Here the CDR3 DNA reads TGCGCCAGCAGCCTAACCACCGGGACCGGCTACGAGCAGTACTTC.

This clonotype occurred many times. V and J are TRBV28 and TRBJ2-7; D is ambiguous. The CDR3 sequence is 14 residues long. Trimming left V 1 base short and J 0 bases short, with 7 bases between. The germline V gene has CDR1 MDHEN and CDR2 SYDVKM. In DNA, the CDR3 is TGTGCCAGCAGTTTATTCGCTTACTCCTACGAGCAGTACTTC. Translated, it gives CASSLFAYSYEQYF.

The sample holds many counts of this clonotype. This chain uses TRBV11-2 with TRBJ2-7, with D possibly matching TRBD1 (6 bases). The germline V gene has CDR1 SGHAT and CDR2 FQNNGV. CDR3 length: 15 amino acids. Trimming cost V 6 bases and J 7 bases, with 22 bases left between them. CDR3 region: CASRQLIGPRGEQYF. CDR3 sequence (DNA): TGTGCCAGCAGGCAGCTTATAGGACCGAGGGGGGAGCAGTACTTC.

In this sample, this clonotype turned up many times. The rearrangement uses TRBV10-3 and TRBJ1-2; 7 bases are shared with TRBD1. CDR3 size: 14 residues. Losses at the gene ends were 6 bases for V and 8 bases for J; bases not matched to a gene: 12. Germline-derived CDR1 and CDR2 are ENHRY and SYGVKD. The CDR3 protein is CAIRAGDREGGYTF. CDR3 DNA sequence: TGTGCCATCAGAGCAGGAGACAGGGAAGGCGGCTACACCTTC.